Listed below are T cell receptor beta chains from one sample, sequenced in a study of CD8+CD57+ T cells in acquired aplastic anemia. Using its own MiXCR run on the reads, TCRdb lists one record per CDR3 protein. Here the sample spans roughly 180,000 distinct CDR3 sequences, roughly three fifths being singletons. Sample: sorted CD4+, CD8+, or CD8+CD57+ T cells (not recorded which) from PBMCs. Every receptor here comes from a human donor with aplastic anemia. The CDR3 runs from the conserved cysteine through the conserved F or W. A D gene is named only where the DNA matches it firmly. Clone size is stated in some rows and not others, as once, few, many or a class when expanded.

V	J	D	size	CDR3	DNA
TRBV7-3	TRBJ2-7	TRBD1	-	CASRSPGQGGYEQYF	TGTGCCAGCAGGTCTCCGGGACAGGGGGGCTACGAGCAGTACTTC
TRBV19	TRBJ2-3	-	-	CASSIDQSDTQYF	TGTGCCAGTAGTATAGATCAATCCGATACGCAGTATTTT
TRBV19	TRBJ1-5	-	-	CASSTTYDSNQPQHF	TGTGCCAGTAGTACGACGTATGACAGCAATCAGCCCCAGCATTTT
TRBV7-9	TRBJ2-7	-	-	CASSDLRGTLEQYF	TGTGCCAGCAGTGATCTACGTGGGACCCTCGAGCAGTACTTC
TRBV7-2	TRBJ2-7	TRBD2	few	CASSLGAAGGQGEQYF	TGTGCCAGCAGCTTAGGGGCAGCGGGGGGGCAGGGCGAGCAGTACTTC
TRBV7-8	TRBJ2-7	TRBD1	-	CASSQRTGDSGEQYF	TGTGCCAGCAGCCAACGGACAGGGGACTCGGGGGAGCAGTACTTC
TRBV29-1	TRBJ2-1	-	-	CSVEDRGRQTVGEQFF	TGCAGCGTTGAAGATAGGGGGAGACAGACCGTCGGTGAGCAGTTCTTC
TRBV11-2	TRBJ1-1	-	many	CASSPQGYVNTEAFF	TGTGCCAGCAGCCCTCAAGGGTACGTGAACACTGAAGCTTTCTTT
TRBV7-8	TRBJ2-3	-	-	CASSLDYGTDTQYF	TGTGCCAGCAGCTTAGACTACGGCACAGATACGCAGTATTTT
TRBV2	TRBJ1-6	-	few	CATQAGSSYNSPLHF	TGTGCCACCCAGGCCGGGAGCTCCTATAATTCACCCCTCCACTTT
TRBV2	TRBJ2-3	TRBD2	-	CASRLAGTGTDTQYF	TGTGCCAGCAGGTTAGCGGGGACGGGCACAGATACGCAGTATTTT
TRBV10-2	TRBJ2-7	TRBD2	few	CASGGEGSYEQYF	TGCGCCAGCGGGGGGGAGGGGTCCTACGAGCAGTACTTC
TRBV9	TRBJ1-1	-	-	CASSVEGLDTEAFF	TGTGCCAGCAGCGTAGAAGGGTTGGACACTGAAGCTTTCTTT
TRBV7-9	TRBJ2-5	TRBD2	few	CASSGTSGGETQYF	TGTGCCAGCAGCGGGACTAGCGGGGGAGAGACCCAGTACTTC
TRBV5-1	TRBJ2-7	-	-	CASSPSPSLSSYEQYF	TGCGCCAGCAGCCCGTCTCCGTCGTTGAGCTCCTACGAGCAGTACTTC
TRBV2	TRBJ1-6	TRBD1	-	CATGDRLGSPLHF	TGTGCAACCGGGGACAGACTTGGTTCACCCCTCCACTTT
TRBV6-2/TRBV6-3	TRBJ1-1	-	-	CASRSHSSEAFF	TGTGCCAGCAGGTCTCACTCGAGTGAAGCTTTCTTT
TRBV24-1	TRBJ1-1	-	-	CATQDGMNTEAFF	TGTGCCACCCAGGACGGCATGAACACTGAAGCTTTCTTT
TRBV2	TRBJ2-7	TRBD1	-	CASIGQGYEQYF	TGTGCCAGCATCGGACAGGGCTACGAGCAGTACTTC
TRBV7-2	TRBJ2-7	TRBD1	once	CASSPGRTGTIYEQYF	TGTGCCAGCAGCCCCGGCCGGACAGGGACCATCTACGAGCAGTACTTC
TRBV7-8	TRBJ1-2	-	-	CASSSPAGAGYTF	TGTGCCAGCAGCTCTCCTGCCGGGGCTGGCTACACCTTC
TRBV7-3	TRBJ2-7	-	once	CASSPQGGIGYEQYF	TGTGCCAGCAGCCCCCAGGGGGGAATAGGCTACGAGCAGTACTTC
TRBV20-1	TRBJ2-7	-	-	CSARDPTAYEQYF	TGCAGTGCTAGAGATCCAACGGCATACGAGCAGTACTTC
TRBV5-1	TRBJ2-5	TRBD2	-	CASSTGLAGQETQYF	TGCGCCAGCAGCACGGGACTAGCGGGGCAAGAGACCCAGTACTTC
TRBV29-1	TRBJ2-2	-	many	CSAEGGGLAGELFF	TGCAGCGCCGAGGGGGGAGGGTTGGCCGGGGAGCTGTTTTTT
TRBV5-1	TRBJ2-7	TRBD1	-	CASSPGQGVNEQYF	TGCGCCAGCAGCCCGGGACAGGGGGTGAACGAGCAGTACTTC
TRBV19	TRBJ2-7	TRBD2	once	CASSSLWGTSGGSGSYEQYF	TGTGCCAGTAGTTCATTGTGGGGGACTAGCGGGGGGTCCGGCTCCTACGAGCAGTACTTC
TRBV10-3	TRBJ1-1	-	many	CAISEGSGNTEAFF	TGTGCCATCAGTGAGGGGAGTGGTAACACTGAAGCTTTCTTT
TRBV24-1	TRBJ2-3	TRBD2	-	CATSLGTSGGGITDTQYF	TGTGCCACCAGTCTCGGGACTAGCGGGGGGGGGATCACGGATACGCAGTATTTT
TRBV19	TRBJ1-5	-	once	CASSASGGSNQPQHF	TGTGCCAGTAGTGCGTCCGGTGGTAGCAATCAGCCCCAGCATTTT
TRBV24-1	TRBJ1-2	TRBD1	-	CATSDLHRGGRGNYGYTF	TGTGCCACCAGTGATTTGCACAGGGGGGGTCGGGGAAACTATGGCTACACCTTC
TRBV25-1	TRBJ2-6	-	-	CASSEFTSGANVLTF	TGTGCCAGCAGTGAATTTACCTCTGGGGCCAACGTCCTGACTTTC
TRBV15	TRBJ2-7	TRBD1	-	CATSSTRTGAPYEQYF	TGTGCCACCAGCAGCACCCGGACAGGGGCCCCTTACGAGCAGTACTTC
TRBV5-1	TRBJ2-7	TRBD2	-	CASSQNRLAGEYEQYF	TGCGCCAGCAGCCAAAATCGACTAGCGGGAGAGTACGAGCAGTACTTC
TRBV5-6	TRBJ2-7	-	-	CASRPTQTYEQYF	TGTGCCAGCCGTCCGACACAAACCTACGAGCAGTACTTC
TRBV19	TRBJ2-5	TRBD1	-	CVSSDIQGAAETQYF	TGTGTCAGTAGCGATATACAGGGGGCTGCGGAGACCCAGTACTTC
TRBV9	TRBJ1-6	-	-	CASSDSIGPLHF	TGTGCCAGCAGCGACTCGATTGGGCCCCTCCACTTT
TRBV5-5	TRBJ2-2	-	-	CASSLSLLDTGELFF	TGTGCCAGCAGCTTGTCCCTACTTGACACCGGGGAGCTGTTTTTT
TRBV19	TRBJ1-1	-	many	CASSLSDNTEAFF	TGTGCCAGTAGTTTGAGCGATAACACTGAAGCTTTCTTT
TRBV7-8	TRBJ2-4	TRBD2	-	CASSLRTSRLVTKNIQYF	TGTGCCAGCAGCTTAAGGACTAGCAGGCTGGTGACCAAAAACATTCAGTACTTC
TRBV29-1	TRBJ2-3	TRBD2	many	CSALWTSGTDTQYF	TGCAGCGCCCTTTGGACTAGCGGCACAGATACGCAGTATTTT
TRBV5-1	TRBJ2-2	-	-	CASSLARTRSSGELFF	TGCGCCAGCAGCTTGGCTAGGACCCGTTCTAGCGGGGAGCTGTTTTTT
TRBV11-2	TRBJ1-4	-	many	CASSLVNEKLFF	TGTGCCAGCAGCCTAGTGAATGAAAAACTGTTTTTT
TRBV14	TRBJ2-7	TRBD1	-	CASSRPGQGGGEQYF	TGTGCCAGCAGCCGCCCGGGACAGGGGGGCGGAGAGCAGTACTTC
TRBV29-1	TRBJ1-5	TRBD1	-	CSVADRGGNQPQHF	TGCAGCGTTGCGGACAGGGGTGGCAATCAGCCCCAGCATTTT
TRBV11-2	TRBJ2-1	TRBD2	-	CASSLVLAGLGEQFF	TGTGCCAGCAGCTTAGTACTAGCGGGATTGGGTGAGCAGTTCTTC
TRBV7-9	TRBJ1-5	TRBD1	many	CASSSPGQQGNQPQHF	TGTGCCAGCAGCTCACCGGGACAGCAAGGCAATCAGCCCCAGCATTTT
TRBV28	TRBJ2-5	TRBD1	once	CASSLSDRGRRGTQYF	TGTGCCAGCAGTTTATCGGACAGGGGGCGGCGAGGGACCCAGTACTTC
TRBV7-6	TRBJ1-1	-	many	CASSFLENTEAFF	TGTGCCAGCAGCTTTCTAGAGAACACTGAAGCTTTCTTT
TRBV2	TRBJ2-7	-	-	CASRVWGAPLYEQYF	TGTGCCAGCAGGGTGTGGGGAGCCCCCCTCTACGAGCAGTACTTC
TRBV16	TRBJ2-1	TRBD2	-	CASSESGGAIDNEQFF	TGTGCCAGCAGCGAGAGCGGGGGGGCCATAGACAATGAGCAGTTCTTC
TRBV7-9	TRBJ1-5	-	-	CASSGGPRQPQHF	TGTGCCAGCAGCGGAGGGCCCCGCCAGCCCCAGCATTTT
TRBV20-1	TRBJ1-5	TRBD1	few	CSASSVGTGGSQPQHF	TGCAGTGCTAGCAGTGTCGGGACAGGGGGCAGCCAGCCCCAGCATTTT
TRBV24-1	TRBJ2-2	TRBD2	-	CASSSGSGGSTGELFF	TGTGCCAGCAGTTCCGGTAGCGGGGGGTCCACCGGGGAGCTGTTTTTT
TRBV5-1	TRBJ2-7	-	-	CASSLVDSPYEQYF	TGCGCCAGCAGCTTGGTGGACAGCCCCTACGAGCAGTACTTC
TRBV25-1	TRBJ2-7	-	-	CTSSEGGIGYEQYF	TGTACCAGCAGTGAAGGCGGGATTGGGTACGAGCAGTACTTC
TRBV29-1	TRBJ2-5	TRBD1	-	CSVEAGTGQETQYF	TGCAGCGTTGAAGCAGGGACAGGGCAAGAGACCCAGTACTTC
TRBV20-1	TRBJ2-1	TRBD2	-	CSARDGAGRDNEQFF	TGCAGTGCTAGAGATGGGGCGGGGAGGGACAATGAGCAGTTCTTC
TRBV7-2	TRBJ1-2	-	-	CASSSPTGNDYGYTF	TGTGCCAGCAGCTCCCCAACGGGCAATGACTATGGCTACACCTTC